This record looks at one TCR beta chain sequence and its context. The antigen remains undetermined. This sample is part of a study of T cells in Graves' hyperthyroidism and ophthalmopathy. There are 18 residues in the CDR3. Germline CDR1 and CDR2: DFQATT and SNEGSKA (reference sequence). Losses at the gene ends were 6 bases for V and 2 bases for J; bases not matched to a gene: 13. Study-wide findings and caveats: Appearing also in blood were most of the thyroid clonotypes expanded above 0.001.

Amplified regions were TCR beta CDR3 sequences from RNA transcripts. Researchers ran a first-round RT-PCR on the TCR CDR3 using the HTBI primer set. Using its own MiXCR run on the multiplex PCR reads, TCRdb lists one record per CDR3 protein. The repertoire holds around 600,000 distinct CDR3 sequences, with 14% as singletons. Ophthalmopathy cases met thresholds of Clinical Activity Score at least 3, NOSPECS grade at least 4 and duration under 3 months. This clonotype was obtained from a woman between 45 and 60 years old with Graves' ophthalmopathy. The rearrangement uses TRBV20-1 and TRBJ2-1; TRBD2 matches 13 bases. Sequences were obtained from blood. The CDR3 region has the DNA TGCAGTGCGGCCTCACTAGCGGGAGGGCCTATAACCTACAATGAGCAGTTCTTC. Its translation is CSAASLAGGPITYNEQFF.